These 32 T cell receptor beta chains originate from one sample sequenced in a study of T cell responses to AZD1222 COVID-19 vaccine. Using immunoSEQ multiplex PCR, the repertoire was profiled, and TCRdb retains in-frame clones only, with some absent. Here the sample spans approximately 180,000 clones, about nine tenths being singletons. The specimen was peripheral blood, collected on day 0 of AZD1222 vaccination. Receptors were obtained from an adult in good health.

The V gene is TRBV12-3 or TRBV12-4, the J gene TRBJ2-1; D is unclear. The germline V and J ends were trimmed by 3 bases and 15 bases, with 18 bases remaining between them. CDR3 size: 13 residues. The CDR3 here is CASSLGPGRRRFF. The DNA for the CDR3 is TGTGCCAGCAGTTTGGGTCCGGGCCGCCGGCGGTTCTTC.

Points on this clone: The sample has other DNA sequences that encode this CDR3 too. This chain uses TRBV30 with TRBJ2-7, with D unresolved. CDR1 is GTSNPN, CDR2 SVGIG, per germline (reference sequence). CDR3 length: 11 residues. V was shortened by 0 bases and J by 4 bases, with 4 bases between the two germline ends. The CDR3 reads CAWSVRYEQYF. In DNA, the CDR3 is TGTGCCTGGAGTGTACGTTACGAGCAGTACTTC.

This CDR3 reads CASSATHTIYF. For the CDR3, the DNA is TGTGCCAGCAGTGCCACCCACACCATATATTTT. This rearrangement joins TRBV28 to TRBJ1-3; D is unclear. This CDR3 spans 11 amino acids. From germline, CDR1 is MDHEN and CDR2 SYDVKM. The V end lost 5 bases, the J end lost 8 bases, and 7 bases lay between the germline ends.

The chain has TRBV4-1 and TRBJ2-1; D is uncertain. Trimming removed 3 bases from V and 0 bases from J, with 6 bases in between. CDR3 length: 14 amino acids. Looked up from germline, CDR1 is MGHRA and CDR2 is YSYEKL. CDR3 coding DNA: TGCGCCAGCAGCCATTTACCCTCCTACAATGAGCAGTTCTTC. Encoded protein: CASSHLPSYNEQFF.

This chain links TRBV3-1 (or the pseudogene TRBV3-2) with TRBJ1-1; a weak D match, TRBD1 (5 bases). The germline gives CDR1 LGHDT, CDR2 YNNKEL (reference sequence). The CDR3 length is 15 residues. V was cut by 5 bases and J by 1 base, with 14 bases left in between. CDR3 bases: TGTGCCAGCAGCGCCCGGGGACTGAAGAACACTGAAGCTTTCTTT. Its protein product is CASSARGLKNTEAFF.

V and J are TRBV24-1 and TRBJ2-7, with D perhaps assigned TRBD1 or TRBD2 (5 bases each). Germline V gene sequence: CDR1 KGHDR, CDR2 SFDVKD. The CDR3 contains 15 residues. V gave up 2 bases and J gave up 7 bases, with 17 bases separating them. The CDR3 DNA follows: TGTGCCACCAGTGATTCCGGGACGGGGAGTGTTGAGCAGTACTTC. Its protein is CATSDSGTGSVEQYF.

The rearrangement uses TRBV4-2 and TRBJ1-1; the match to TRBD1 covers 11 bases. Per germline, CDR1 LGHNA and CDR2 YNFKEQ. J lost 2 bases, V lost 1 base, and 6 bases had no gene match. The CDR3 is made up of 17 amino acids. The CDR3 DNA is TGTGCCAGCAGCCAAGGGACAGGGGGCAGGCGAAACACTGAAGCTTTCTTT. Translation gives CASSQGTGGRRNTEAFF.

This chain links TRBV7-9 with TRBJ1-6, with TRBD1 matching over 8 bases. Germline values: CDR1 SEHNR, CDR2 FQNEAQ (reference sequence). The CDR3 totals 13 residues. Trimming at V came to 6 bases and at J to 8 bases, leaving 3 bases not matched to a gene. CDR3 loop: CASSWGQDSPLHF. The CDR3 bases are TGTGCCAGCAGTTGGGGACAGGATTCACCCCTCCACTTT.

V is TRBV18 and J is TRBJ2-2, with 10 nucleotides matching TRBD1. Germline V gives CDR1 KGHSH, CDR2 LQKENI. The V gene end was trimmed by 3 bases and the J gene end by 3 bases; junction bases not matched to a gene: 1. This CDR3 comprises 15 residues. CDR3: CASSPGTGDTGELFF. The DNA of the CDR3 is TGTGCCAGCTCACCGGGGACAGGGGACACCGGGGAGCTGTTTTTT.

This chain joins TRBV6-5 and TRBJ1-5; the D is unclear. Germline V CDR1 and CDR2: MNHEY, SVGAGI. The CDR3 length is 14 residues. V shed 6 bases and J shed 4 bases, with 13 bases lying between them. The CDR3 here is CASSPVGRNQPQHF. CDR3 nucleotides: TGTGCCAGCAGCCCGGTGGGAAGGAATCAGCCCCAGCATTTT.

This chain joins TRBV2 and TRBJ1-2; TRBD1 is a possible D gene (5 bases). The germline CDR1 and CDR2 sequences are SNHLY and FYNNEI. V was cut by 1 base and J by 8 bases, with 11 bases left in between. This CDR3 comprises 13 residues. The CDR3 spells CASSEVRAGGYTF. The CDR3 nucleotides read TGTGCCAGCAGTGAAGTCAGGGCGGGCGGCTACACCTTC. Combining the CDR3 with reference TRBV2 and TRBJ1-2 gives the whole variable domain EPEVTQTPSHQVTQMGQEVILRCVPISNHLYFYWYRQILGQKVEFLVSFYNNEISEKSEIFDDQFSVERPDGSNFTLKIRSTKLEDSAMYFCASSEVRAGGYTFGSGTRLTVV.

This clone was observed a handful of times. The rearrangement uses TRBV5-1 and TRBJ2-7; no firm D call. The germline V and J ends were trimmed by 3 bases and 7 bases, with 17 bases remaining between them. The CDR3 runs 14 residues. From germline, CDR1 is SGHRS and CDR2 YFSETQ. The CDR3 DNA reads TGCGCCAGCAGCTCACAACCCCTAGGAGTTGAGCAGTACTTC. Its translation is CASSSQPLGVEQYF.

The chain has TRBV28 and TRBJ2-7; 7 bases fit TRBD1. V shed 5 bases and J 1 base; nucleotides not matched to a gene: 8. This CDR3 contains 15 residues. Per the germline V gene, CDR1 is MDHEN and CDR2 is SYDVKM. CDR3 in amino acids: CASSNTGAGSYEQYF. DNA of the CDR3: TGTGCCAGCAGTAACACAGGGGCTGGGTCCTACGAGCAGTACTTC.

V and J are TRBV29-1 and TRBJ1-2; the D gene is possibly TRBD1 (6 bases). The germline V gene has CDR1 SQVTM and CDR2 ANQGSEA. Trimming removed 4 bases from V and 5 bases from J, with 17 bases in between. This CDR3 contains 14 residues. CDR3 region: CSVVQGTPPYGYTF. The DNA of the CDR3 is TGCAGCGTTGTACAGGGCACCCCCCCGTATGGCTACACCTTC.

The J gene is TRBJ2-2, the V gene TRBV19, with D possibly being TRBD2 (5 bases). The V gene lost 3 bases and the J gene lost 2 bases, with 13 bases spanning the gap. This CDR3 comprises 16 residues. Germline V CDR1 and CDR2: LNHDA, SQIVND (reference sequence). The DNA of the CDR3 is TGTGCCAGTAGTATGTGGTCTGGAGGAAACACCGGGGAGCTGTTTTTT. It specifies CASSMWSGGNTGELFF.

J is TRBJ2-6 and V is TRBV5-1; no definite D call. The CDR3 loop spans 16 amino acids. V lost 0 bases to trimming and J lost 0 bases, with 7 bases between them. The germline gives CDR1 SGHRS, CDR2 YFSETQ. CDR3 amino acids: CASSLGHISGANVLTF. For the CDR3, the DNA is TGCGCCAGCAGCTTGGGACACATCTCTGGGGCCAACGTCCTGACTTTC.

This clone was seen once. DNA for the CDR3: TGTGCCAGCAGCTTAACCGAGAACGAGCAGTACTTC. It encodes CASSLTENEQYF. The chain has TRBV6-5 and TRBJ2-7; D unclear. There are 12 residues in the CDR3. From germline, CDR1 is MNHEY and CDR2 SVGAGI. V shed 6 bases and J shed 5 bases, with 11 bases lying between them.

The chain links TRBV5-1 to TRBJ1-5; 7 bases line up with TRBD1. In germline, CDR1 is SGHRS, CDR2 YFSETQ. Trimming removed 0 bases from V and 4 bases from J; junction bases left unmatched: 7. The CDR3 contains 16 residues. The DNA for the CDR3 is TGCGCCAGCAGCTTGGAGGGACAGAGGGATAATCAGCCCCAGCATTTT. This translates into CASSLEGQRDNQPQHF.

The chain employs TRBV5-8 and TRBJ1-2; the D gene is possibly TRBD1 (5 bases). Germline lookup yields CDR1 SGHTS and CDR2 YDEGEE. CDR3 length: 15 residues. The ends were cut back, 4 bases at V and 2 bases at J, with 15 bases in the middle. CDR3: CASSPPQGTNYGYTF. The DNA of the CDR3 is TGTGCCAGCAGCCCTCCCCAGGGAACAAACTATGGCTACACCTTC.

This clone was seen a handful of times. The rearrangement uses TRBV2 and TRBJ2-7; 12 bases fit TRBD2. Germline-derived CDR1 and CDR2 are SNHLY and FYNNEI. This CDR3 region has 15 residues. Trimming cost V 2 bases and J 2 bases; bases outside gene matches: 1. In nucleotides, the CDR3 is TGTGCCAGCAGTGAACTAGCGGGAGGGCCCTACGAGCAGTACTTC. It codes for CASSELAGGPYEQYF.

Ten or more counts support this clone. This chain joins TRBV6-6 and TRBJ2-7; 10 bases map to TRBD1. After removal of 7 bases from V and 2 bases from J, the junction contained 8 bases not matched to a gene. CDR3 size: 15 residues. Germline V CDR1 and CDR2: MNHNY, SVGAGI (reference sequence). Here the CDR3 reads CASTPEGTGAYEQYF. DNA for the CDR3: TGTGCCAGCACTCCAGAAGGGACAGGGGCCTACGAGCAGTACTTC.

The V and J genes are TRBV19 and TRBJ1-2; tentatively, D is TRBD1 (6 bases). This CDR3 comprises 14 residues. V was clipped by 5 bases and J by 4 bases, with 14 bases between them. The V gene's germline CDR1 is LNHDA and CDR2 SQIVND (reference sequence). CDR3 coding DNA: TGTGCCAGTAGTTTCGGGAGGGGGTCCTATGGCTACACCTTC. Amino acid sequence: CASSFGRGSYGYTF. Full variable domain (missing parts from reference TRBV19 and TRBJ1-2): DGGITQSPKYLFRKEGQNVTLSCEQNLNHDAMYWYRQDPGQGLRLIYYSQIVNDFQKGDIAEGYSVSREKKESFPLTVTSAQKNPTAFYLCASSFGRGSYGYTFGSGTRLTVV.

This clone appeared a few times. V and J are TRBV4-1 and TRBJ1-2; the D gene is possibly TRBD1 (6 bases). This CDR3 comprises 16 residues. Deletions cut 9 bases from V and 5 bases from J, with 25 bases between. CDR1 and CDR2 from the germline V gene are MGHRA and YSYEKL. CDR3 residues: CASTAGAYPAGYGYTF. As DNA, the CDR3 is TGCGCCAGTACTGCAGGGGCATACCCCGCGGGTTATGGCTACACCTTC.

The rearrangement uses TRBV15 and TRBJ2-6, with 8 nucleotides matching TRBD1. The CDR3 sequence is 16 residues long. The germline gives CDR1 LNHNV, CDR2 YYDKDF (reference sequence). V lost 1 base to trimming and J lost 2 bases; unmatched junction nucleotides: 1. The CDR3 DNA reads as TGTGCCACCAGCAGAGGGACAGGGCCTGGGGCCAACGTCCTGACTTTC. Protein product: CATSRGTGPGANVLTF.

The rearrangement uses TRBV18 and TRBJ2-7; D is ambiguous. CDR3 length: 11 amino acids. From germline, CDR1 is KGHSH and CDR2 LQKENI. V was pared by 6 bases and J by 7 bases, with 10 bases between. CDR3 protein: CASSQSREQYF. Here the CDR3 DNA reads TGTGCCAGCTCCCAGTCACGGGAGCAGTACTTC.

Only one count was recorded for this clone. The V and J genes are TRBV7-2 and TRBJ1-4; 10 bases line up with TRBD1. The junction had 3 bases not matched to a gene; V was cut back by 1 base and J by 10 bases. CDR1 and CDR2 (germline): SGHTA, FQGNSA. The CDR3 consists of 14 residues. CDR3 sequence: CASSLGQGAVKLFF. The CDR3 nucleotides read TGTGCCAGCAGCTTAGGACAGGGGGCGGTAAAACTGTTTTTT.

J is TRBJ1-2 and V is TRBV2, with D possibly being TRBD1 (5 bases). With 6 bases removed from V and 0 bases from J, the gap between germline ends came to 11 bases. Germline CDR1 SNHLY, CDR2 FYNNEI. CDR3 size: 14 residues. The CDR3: CASRPGPANYGYTF. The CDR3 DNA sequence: TGTGCCAGCAGGCCAGGGCCCGCTAACTATGGCTACACCTTC.

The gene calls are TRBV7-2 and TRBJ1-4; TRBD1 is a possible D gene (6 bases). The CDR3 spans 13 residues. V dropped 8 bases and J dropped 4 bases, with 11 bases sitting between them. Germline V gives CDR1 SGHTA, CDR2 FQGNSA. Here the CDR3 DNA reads TGTGCCAGCGCGGACAGAGTTAATGAAAAACTGTTTTTT. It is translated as CASADRVNEKLFF.

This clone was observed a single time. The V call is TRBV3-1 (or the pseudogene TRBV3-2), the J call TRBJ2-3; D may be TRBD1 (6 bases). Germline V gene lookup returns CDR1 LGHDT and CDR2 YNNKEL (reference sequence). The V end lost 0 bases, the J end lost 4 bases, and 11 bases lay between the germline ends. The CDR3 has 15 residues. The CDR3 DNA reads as TGTGCCAGCAGCCAAGATCTGAACAGGGCAGATACGCAGTATTTT. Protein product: CASSQDLNRADTQYF.

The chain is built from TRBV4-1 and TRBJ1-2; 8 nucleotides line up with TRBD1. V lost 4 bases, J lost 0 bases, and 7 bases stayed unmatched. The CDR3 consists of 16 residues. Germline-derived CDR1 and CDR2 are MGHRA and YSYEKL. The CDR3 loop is CASSPRGTGANYGYTF. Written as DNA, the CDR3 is TGCGCCAGCAGCCCGAGGGGGACAGGCGCTAACTATGGCTACACCTTC.

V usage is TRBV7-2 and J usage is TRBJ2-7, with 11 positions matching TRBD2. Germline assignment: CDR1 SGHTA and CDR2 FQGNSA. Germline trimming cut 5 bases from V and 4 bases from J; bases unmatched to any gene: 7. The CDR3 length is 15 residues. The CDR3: CASSPTSGRSYEQYF. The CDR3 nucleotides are TGTGCCAGCAGCCCAACTAGCGGGAGATCGTACGAGCAGTACTTC.

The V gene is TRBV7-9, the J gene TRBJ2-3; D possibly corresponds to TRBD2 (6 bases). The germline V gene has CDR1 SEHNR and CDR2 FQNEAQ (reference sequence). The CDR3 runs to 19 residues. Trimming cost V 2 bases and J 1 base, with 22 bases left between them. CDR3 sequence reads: CASSLRPRDFPRGTDTQYF. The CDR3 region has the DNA TGTGCCAGCAGCTTAAGACCCCGGGACTTTCCTAGAGGCACAGATACGCAGTATTTT.